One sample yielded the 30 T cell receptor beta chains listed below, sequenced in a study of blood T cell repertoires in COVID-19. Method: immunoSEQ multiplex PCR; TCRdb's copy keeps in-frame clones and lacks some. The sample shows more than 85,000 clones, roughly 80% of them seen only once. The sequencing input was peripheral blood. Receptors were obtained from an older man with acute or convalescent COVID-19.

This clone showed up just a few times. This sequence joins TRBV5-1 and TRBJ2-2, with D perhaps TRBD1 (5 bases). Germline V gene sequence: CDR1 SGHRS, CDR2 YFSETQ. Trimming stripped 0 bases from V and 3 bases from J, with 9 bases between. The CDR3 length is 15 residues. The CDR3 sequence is CASSLAVGDTGELFF. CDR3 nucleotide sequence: TGCGCCAGCAGCTTGGCCGTAGGGGACACCGGGGAGCTGTTTTTT.

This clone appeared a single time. Written as DNA, the CDR3 is TGTGCCAGCAGCGTAGGCGGGGGGAACACCGGGGAGCTGTTTTTT. This gives the protein CASSVGGGNTGELFF. This chain links TRBV9 with TRBJ2-2; 7 nucleotides line up with TRBD2. Per the germline V gene, CDR1 is SGDLS and CDR2 is YYNGEE. CDR3 length: 15 residues. V shed 0 bases and J 1 base; nucleotides not matched to a gene: 0. Together with reference TRBV9 and TRBJ2-2, the CDR3 gives the full variable domain: DSGVTQTPKHLITATGQRVTLRCSPRSGDLSVYWYQQSLDQGLQFLIQYYNGEERAKGNILERFSAQQFPDLHSELNLSSLELGDSALYFCASSVGGGNTGELFFGEGSRLTVL.

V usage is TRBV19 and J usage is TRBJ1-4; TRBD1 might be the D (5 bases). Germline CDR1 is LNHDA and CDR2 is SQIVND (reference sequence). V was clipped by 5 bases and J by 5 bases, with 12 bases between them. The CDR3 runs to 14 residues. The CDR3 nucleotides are TGTGCCAGTAGTGAAATCAGGGCAAATGAAAAACTGTTTTTT. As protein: CASSEIRANEKLFF.

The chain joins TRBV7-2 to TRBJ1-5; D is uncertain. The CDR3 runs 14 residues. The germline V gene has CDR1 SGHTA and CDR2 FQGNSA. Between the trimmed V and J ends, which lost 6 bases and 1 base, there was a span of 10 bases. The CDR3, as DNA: TGTGCCAGCAGTCCCGACACCAGCAATCAGCCCCAGCATTTT. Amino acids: CASSPDTSNQPQHF.

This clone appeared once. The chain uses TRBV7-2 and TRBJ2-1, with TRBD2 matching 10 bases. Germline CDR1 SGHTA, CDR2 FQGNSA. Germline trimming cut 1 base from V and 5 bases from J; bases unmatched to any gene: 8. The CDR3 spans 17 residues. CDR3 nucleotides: TGTGCCAGCAGCTTAGGGCTAGCGGGAGCCCCGAACAATGAGCAGTTCTTC. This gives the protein CASSLGLAGAPNNEQFF.

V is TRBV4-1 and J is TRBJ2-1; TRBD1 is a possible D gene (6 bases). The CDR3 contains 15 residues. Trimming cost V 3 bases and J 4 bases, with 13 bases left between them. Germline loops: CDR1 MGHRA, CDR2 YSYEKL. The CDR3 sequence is CASSQEDSRYNEQFF. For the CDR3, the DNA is TGCGCCAGCAGCCAGGAGGACAGTAGATACAATGAGCAGTTCTTC.

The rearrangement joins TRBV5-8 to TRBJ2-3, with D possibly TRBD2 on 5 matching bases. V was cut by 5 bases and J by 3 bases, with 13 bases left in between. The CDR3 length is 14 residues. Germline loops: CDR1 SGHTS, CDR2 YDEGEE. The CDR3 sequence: CASSRERITDTQYF. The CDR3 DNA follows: TGTGCCAGCAGTAGGGAGAGGATAACAGATACGCAGTATTTT. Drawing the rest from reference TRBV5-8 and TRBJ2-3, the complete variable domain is EAGVTQSPTHLIKTRGQQATLRCSPISGHTSVYWYQQALGLGLQFLLWYDEGEERNRGNFPPRFSGRQFPNYSSELNVNALELEDSALYLCASSRERITDTQYFGPGTRLTVL.

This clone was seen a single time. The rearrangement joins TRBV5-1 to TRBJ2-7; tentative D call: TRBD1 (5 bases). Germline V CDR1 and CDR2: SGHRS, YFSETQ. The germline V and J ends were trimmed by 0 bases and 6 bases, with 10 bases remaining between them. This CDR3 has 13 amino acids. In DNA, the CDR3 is TGCGCCAGCAGCTTGGTTAGGGGCCCCGAGCAGTACTTC. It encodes CASSLVRGPEQYF.

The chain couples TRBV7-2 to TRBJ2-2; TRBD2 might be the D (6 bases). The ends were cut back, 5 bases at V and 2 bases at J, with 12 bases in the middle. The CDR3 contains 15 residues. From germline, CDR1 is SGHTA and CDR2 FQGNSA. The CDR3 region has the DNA TGTGCCAGCAGCCCTATCGGACTAAACACCGGGGAGCTGTTTTTT. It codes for CASSPIGLNTGELFF.

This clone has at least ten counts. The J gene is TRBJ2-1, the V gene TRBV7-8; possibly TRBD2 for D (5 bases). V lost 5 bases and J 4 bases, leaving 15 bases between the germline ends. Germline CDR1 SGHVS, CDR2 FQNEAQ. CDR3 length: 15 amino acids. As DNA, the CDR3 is TGTGCCAGCAGCATTTACCCCGGGGATTACAATGAGCAGTTCTTC. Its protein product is CASSIYPGDYNEQFF.

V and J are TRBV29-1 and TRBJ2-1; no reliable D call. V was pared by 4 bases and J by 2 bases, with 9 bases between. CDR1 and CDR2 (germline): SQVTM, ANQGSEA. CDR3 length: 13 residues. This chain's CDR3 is CSVVQLTYNEQFF. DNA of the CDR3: TGCAGCGTTGTACAGCTTACCTACAATGAGCAGTTCTTC.

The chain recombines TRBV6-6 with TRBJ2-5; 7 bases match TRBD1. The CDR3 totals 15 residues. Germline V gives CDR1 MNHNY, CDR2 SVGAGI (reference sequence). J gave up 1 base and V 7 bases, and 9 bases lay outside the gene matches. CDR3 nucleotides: TGTGCCAGCAACCAAATGGGACAGATCCAAGAGACCCAGTACTTC. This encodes CASNQMGQIQETQYF.

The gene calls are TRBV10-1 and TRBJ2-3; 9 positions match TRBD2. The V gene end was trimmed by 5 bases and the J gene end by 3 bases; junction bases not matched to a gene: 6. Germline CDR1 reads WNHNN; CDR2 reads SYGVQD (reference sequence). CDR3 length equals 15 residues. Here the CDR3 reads CASSLASGITDTQYF. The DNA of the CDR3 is TGCGCCAGCAGTTTGGCTAGCGGGATAACAGATACGCAGTATTTT.

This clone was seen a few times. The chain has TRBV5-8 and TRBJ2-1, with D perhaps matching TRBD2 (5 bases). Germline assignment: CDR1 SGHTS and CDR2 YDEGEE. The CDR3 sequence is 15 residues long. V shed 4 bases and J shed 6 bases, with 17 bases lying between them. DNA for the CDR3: TGTGCCAGCAGCACTGGACTGATACGGGGCAATGAGCAGTTCTTC. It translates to CASSTGLIRGNEQFF.

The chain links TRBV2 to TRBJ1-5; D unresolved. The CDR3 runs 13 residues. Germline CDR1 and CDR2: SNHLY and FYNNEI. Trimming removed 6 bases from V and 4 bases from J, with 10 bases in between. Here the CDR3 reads CASRRDLNQPQHF. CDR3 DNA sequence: TGTGCCAGCAGGCGAGATTTAAATCAGCCCCAGCATTTT.

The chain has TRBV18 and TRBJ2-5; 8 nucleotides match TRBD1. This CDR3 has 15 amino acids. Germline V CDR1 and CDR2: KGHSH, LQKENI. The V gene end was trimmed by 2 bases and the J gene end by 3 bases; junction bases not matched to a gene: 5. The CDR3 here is CASSPNTGGKETQYF. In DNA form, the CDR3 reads TGTGCCAGCTCACCAAATACAGGGGGGAAAGAGACCCAGTACTTC.

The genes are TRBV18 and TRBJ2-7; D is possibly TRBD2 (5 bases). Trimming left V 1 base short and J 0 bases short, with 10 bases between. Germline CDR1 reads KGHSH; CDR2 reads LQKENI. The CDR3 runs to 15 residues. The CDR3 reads CASSPQSGSSYEQYF. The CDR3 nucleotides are TGTGCCAGCTCACCACAAAGCGGTTCCTCCTACGAGCAGTACTTC. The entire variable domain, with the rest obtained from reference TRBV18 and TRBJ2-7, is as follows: NAGVMQNPRHLVRRRGQEARLRCSPMKGHSHVYWYRQLPEEGLKFMVYLQKENIIDESGMPKERFSAEFPKEGPSILRIQQVVRGDSAAYFCASSPQSGSSYEQYFGPGTRLTVT.

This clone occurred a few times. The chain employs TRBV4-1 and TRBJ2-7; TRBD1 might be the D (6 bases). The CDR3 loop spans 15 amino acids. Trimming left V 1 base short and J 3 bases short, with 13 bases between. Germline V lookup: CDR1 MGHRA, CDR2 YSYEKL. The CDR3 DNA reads TGCGCCAGCAGCCAAGGCGAGACAGGAGACTACGAGCAGTACTTC. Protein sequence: CASSQGETGDYEQYF.

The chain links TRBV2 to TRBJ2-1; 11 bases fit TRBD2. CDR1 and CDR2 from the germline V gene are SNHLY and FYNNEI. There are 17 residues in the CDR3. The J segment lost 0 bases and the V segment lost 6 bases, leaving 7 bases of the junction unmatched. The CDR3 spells CASRPNLAGGSYNEQFF. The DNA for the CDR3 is TGTGCCAGCAGGCCAAATCTAGCGGGAGGCTCCTACAATGAGCAGTTCTTC.

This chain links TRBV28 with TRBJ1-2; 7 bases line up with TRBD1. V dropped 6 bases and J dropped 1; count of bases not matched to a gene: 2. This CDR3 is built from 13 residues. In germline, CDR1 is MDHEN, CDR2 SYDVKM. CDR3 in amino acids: CASSQGGNYGYTF. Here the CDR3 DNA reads TGTGCCAGCAGCCAGGGGGGTAACTATGGCTACACCTTC.

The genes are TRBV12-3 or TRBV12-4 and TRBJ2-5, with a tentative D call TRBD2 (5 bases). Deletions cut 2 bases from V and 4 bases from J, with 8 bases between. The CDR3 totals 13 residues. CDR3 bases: TGTGCCAGCAGTTTAAAGGGAGCAGAGACCCAGTACTTC. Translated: CASSLKGAETQYF.

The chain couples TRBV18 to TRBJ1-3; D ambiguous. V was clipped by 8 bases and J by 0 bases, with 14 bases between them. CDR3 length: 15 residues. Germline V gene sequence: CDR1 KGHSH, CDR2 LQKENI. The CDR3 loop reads CASRENAFSGNTIYF. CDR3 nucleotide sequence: TGTGCCAGCCGAGAAAACGCCTTCTCTGGAAACACCATATATTTT. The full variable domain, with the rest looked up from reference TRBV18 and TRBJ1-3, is NAGVMQNPRHLVRRRGQEARLRCSPMKGHSHVYWYRQLPEEGLKFMVYLQKENIIDESGMPKERFSAEFPKEGPSILRIQQVVRGDSAAYFCASRENAFSGNTIYFGEGSWLTVV.

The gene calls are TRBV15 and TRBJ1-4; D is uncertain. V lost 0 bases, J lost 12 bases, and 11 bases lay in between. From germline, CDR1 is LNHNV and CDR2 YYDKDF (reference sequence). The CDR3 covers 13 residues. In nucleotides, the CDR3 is TGTGCCACCAGCAGAGATTTCGAGGGTCAACTGTTTTTT. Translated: CATSRDFEGQLFF.

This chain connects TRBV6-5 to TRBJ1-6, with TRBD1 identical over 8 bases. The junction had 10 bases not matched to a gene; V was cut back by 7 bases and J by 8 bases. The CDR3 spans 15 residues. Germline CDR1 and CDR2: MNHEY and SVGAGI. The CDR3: CASTSTGARDSPLHF. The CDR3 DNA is TGTGCCAGCACCTCGACAGGGGCGCGTGATTCACCCCTCCACTTT.

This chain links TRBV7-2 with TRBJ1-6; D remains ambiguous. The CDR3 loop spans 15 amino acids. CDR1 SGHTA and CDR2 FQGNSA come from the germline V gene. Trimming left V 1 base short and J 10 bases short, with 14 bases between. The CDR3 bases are TGTGCCAGCAGCTTAGACTCGATCCGGCGGTCACCCCTCCACTTT. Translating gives CASSLDSIRRSPLHF.

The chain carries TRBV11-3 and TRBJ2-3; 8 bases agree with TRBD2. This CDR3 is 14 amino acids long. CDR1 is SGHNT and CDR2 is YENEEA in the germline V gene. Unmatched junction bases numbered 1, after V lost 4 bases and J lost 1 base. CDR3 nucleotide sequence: TGTGCCAGCAGCTACGGGGGGGGCACAGATACGCAGTATTTT. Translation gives CASSYGGGTDTQYF.

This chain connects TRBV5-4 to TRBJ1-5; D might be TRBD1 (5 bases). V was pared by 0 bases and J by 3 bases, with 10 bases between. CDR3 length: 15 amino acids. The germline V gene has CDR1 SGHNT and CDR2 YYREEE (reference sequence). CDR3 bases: TGTGCCAGCAGCTTGGGGGGGGTCCCCAATCAGCCCCAGCATTTT. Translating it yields CASSLGGVPNQPQHF.

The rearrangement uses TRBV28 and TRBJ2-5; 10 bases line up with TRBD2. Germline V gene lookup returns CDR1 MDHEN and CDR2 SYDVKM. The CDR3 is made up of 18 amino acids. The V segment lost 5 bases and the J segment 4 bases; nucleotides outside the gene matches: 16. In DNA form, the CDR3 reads TGTGCCAGCAGTCCTGGACTAGCGGCCACAACTTGGGGAGAGACCCAGTACTTC. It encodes CASSPGLAATTWGETQYF.

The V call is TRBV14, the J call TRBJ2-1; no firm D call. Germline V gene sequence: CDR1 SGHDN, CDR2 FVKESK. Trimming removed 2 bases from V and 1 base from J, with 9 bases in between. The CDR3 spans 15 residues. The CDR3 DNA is TGTGCCAGCAGCCAAACAGTAGGATCCTACAATGAGCAGTTCTTC. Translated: CASSQTVGSYNEQFF. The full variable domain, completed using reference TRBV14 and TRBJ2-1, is EAGVTQFPSHSVIEKGQTVTLRCDPISGHDNLYWYRRVMGKEIKFLLHFVKESKQDESGMPNNRFLAERTGGTYSTLKVQPAELEDSGVYFCASSQTVGSYNEQFFGPGTRLTVL.

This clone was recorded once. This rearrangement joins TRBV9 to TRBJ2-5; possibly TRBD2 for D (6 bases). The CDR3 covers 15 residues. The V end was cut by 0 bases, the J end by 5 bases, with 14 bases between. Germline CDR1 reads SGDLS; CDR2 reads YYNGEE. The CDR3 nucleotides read TGTGCCAGCAGCGTAGGCCCTTCCCGGGGGGAGACCCAGTACTTC. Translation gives CASSVGPSRGETQYF.